This T cell receptor beta chain was captured by sequencing in a study of memory CD4+ T cells and cytomegalovirus serostatus. Study results and caveats: A US-trained random forest predicted CMV serostatus with median AUC around 0.91. Of 150 to 200 reported CMV TCRbeta sequences, under 70 were found in memory CD4+ repertoires.

Clones were read by immunoSEQ multiplex PCR, and TCRdb kept only the in-frame ones, dropping some. The repertoire holds about 100,000 clones, with 75% to 90% as singletons. The sort gate was single viable CD3+CD4+CD8-CD45RO+ cells for memory CD4+ T cells. Positive selection with CD4 microbeads enriched total CD4+ T cells. Details on this clone: Its specificity is not known.

The germline V gene encodes CDR1 SGHRS and CDR2 YFSETQ. Germline trimming cut 2 bases from V and 4 bases from J; bases unmatched to any gene: 7. The length of the CDR3 is 15 residues. This clonotype was obtained from an adult in good health and CMV-seropositive. Sequenced sample: memory CD4+ T cells from blood. This chain connects TRBV5-1 to TRBJ1-1, with TRBD1 identical over 8 bases. CDR3 residues: CASSFTGQGGTEAFF. CDR3 nucleotide sequence: TGCGCCAGCAGCTTTACCGGACAGGGAGGCACTGAAGCTTTCTTT.